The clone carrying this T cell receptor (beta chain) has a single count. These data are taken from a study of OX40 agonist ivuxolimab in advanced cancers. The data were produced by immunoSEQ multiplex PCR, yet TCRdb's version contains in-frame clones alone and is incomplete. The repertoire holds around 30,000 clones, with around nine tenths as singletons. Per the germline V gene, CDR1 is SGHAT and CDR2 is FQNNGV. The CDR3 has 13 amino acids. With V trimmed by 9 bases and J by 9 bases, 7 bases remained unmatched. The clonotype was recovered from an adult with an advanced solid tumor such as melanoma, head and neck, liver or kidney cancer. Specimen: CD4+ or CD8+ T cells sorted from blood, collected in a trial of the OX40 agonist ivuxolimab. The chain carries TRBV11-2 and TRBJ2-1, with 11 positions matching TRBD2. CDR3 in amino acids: CASVPGLAVEQFF. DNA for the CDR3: TGTGCCAGTGTTCCGGGACTAGCGGTTGAGCAGTTCTTC. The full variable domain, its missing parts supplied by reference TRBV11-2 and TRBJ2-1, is EAGVAQSPRYKIIEKRQSVAFWCNPISGHATLYWYQQILGQGPKLLIQFQNNGVVDDSQLPKDRFSAERLKGVDSTLKIQPAKLEDSAVYLCASVPGLAVEQFFGPGTRLTVL.